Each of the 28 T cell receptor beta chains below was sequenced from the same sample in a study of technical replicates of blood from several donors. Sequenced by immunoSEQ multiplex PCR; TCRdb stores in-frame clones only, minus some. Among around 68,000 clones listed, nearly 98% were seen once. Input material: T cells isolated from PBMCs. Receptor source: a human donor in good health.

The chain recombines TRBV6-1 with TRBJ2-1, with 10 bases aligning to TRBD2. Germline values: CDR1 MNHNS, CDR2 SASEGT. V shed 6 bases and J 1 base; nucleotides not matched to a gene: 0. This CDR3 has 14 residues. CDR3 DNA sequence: TGTGCCAGCAGGACTAGCGGGTCCTACAATGAGCAGTTCTTC. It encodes CASRTSGSYNEQFF.

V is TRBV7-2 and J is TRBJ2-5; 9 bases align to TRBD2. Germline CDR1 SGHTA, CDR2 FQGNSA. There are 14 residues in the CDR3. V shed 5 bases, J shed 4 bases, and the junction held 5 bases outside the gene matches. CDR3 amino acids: CASSRWTSAETQYF. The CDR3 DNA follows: TGTGCCAGCAGCCGTTGGACTAGCGCAGAGACCCAGTACTTC.

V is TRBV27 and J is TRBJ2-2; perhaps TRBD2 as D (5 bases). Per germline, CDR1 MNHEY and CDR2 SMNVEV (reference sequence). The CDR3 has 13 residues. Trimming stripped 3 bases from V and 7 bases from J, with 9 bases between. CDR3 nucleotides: TGTGCCAGCAGTTTGTCTCGGGGCGGGGAGCTGTTTTTT. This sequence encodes CASSLSRGGELFF.

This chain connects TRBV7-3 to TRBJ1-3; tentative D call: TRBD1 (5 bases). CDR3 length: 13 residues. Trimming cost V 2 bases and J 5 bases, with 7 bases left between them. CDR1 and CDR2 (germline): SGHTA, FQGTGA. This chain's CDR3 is CASSLGGRNTIYF. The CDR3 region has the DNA TGTGCCAGCAGCTTAGGGGGGAGAAACACCATATATTTT.

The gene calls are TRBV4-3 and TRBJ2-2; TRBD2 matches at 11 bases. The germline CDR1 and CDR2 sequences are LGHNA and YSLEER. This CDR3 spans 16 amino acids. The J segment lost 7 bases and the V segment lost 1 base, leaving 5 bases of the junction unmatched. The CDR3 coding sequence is TGCGCCAGCAGCCAAGCCGCTGGACTAGCGGGCGGGGAGCTGTTTTTT. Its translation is CASSQAAGLAGGELFF.

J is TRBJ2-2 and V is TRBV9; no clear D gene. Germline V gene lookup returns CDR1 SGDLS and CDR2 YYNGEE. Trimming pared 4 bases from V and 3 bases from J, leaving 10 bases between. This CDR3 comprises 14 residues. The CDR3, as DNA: TGTGCCAGCAGCTCACGTCTAGACACCGGGGAGCTGTTTTTT. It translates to CASSSRLDTGELFF.

The CDR3 spells CASSPMRGGEDTQYF. CDR3 in DNA: TGTGCCAGCAGCCCGATGAGGGGGGGGGAAGATACGCAGTATTTT. The chain links TRBV9 to TRBJ2-3; perhaps TRBD2 as D (7 bases). V shed 4 bases and J shed 5 bases, with 17 bases lying between them. There are 15 residues in the CDR3. Germline assignment: CDR1 SGDLS and CDR2 YYNGEE.

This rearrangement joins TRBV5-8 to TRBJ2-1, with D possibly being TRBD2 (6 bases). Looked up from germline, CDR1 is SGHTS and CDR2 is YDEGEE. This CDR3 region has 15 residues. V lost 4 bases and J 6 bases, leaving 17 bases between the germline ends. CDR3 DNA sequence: TGTGCCAGCAGCGTAGTACTAGCTGGGTCCAATGAGCAGTTCTTC. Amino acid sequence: CASSVVLAGSNEQFF.

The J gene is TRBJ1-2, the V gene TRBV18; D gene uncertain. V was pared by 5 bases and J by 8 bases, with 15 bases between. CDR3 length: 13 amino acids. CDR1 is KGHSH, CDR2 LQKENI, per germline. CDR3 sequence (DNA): TGTGCCAGCTCAGATTTTACAGCCTCGGGCTACACCTTC. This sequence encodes CASSDFTASGYTF.

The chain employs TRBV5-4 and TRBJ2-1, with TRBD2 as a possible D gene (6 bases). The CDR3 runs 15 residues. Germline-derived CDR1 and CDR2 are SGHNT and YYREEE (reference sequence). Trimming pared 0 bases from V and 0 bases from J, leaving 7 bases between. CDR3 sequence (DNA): TGTGCCAGCAGCTTGGGCGGGAACTCCTACAATGAGCAGTTCTTC. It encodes CASSLGGNSYNEQFF.

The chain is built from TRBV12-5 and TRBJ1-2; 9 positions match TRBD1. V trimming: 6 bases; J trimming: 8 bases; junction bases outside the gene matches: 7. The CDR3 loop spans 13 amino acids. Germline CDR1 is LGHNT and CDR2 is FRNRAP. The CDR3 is CASGPGQGSGYTF. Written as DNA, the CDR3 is TGTGCTAGTGGCCCCGGACAGGGGAGCGGCTACACCTTC.

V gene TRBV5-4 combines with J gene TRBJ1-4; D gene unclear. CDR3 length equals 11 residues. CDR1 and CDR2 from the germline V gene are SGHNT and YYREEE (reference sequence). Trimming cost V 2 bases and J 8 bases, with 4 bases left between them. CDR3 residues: CASSFGEKLFF. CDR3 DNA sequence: TGTGCCAGCAGCTTTGGCGAAAAACTGTTTTTT.

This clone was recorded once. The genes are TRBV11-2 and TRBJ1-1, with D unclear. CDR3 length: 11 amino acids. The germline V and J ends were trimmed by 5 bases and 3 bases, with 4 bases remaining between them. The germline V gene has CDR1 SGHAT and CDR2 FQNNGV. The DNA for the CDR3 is TGTGCCAGCAGCACGGACACTGAAGCTTTCTTT. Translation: CASSTDTEAFF.

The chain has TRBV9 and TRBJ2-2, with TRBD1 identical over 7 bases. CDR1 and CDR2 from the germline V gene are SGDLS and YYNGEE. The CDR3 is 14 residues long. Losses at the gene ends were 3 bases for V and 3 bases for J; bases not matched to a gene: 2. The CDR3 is CASSETGHTGELFF. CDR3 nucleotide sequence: TGTGCCAGCAGCGAGACAGGGCACACCGGGGAGCTGTTTTTT.

The CDR3 sequence is CASSYELGGKVYEQYF. CDR3 DNA sequence: TGTGCCAGCAGTTACGAGTTGGGCGGGAAGGTCTACGAGCAGTACTTC. J is TRBJ2-7 and V is TRBV6-6; possibly TRBD2 for D (6 bases). In germline, CDR1 is MNHNY, CDR2 SVGAGI (reference sequence). The CDR3 consists of 16 residues. Trimming left V 2 bases short and J 3 bases short, with 17 bases between.

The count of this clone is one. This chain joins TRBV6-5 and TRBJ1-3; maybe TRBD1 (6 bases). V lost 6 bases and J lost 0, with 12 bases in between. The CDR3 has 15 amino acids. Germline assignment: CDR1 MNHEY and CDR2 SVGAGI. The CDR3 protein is CASRQETGSGNTIYF. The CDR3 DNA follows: TGTGCCAGCAGACAAGAGACAGGCTCTGGAAACACCATATATTTT.

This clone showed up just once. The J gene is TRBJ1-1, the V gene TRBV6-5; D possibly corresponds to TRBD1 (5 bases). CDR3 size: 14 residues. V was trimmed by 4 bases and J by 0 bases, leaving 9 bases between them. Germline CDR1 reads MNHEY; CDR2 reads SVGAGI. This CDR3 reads CASSFRALNTEAFF. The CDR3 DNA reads TGTGCCAGCAGTTTCAGGGCCCTGAACACTGAAGCTTTCTTT.

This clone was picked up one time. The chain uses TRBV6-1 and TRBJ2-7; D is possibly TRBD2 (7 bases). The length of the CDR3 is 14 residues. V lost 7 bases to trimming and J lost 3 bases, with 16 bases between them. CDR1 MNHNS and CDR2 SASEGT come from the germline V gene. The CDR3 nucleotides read TGTGCCAGCACCAGCGACAGGACTAGCTACGAGCAGTACTTC. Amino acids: CASTSDRTSYEQYF.

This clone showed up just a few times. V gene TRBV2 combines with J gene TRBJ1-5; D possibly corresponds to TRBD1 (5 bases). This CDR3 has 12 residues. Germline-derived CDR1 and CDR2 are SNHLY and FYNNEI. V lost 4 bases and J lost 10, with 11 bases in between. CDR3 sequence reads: CASSVRGLPQHF. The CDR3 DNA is TGTGCCAGCAGTGTTAGGGGTTTACCCCAGCATTTT.

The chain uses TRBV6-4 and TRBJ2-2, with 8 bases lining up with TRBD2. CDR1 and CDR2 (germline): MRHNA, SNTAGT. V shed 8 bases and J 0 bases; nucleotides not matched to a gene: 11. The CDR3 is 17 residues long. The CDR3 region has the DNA TGTGCCAGCGCCCCACTAGCGGAAGCCCCGAACACCGGGGAGCTGTTTTTT. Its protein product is CASAPLAEAPNTGELFF.

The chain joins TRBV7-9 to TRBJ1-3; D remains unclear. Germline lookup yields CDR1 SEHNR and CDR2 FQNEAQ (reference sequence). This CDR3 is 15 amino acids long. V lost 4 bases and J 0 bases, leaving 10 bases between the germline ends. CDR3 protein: CASSSDRGSGNTIYF. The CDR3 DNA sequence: TGTGCCAGCAGCTCTGATCGGGGCTCTGGAAACACCATATATTTT.

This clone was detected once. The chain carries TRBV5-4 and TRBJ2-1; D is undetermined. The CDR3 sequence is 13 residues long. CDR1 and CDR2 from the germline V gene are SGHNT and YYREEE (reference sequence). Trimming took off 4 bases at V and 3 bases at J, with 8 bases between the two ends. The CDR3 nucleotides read TGTGCCAGCAGCCGAGGAAGCTACAATGAGCAGTTCTTC. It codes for CASSRGSYNEQFF.

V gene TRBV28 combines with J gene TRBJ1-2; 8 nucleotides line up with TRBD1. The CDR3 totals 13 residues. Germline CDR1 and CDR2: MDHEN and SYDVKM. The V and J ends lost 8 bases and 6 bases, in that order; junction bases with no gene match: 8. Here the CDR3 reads CASGRQGMDGYTF. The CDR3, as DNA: TGTGCCAGCGGGAGACAGGGGATGGATGGCTACACCTTC.

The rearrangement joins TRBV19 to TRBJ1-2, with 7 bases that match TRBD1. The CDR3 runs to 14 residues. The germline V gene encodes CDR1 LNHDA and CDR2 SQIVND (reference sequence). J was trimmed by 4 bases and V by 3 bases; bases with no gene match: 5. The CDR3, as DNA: TGTGCCAGTAGTATGGACCGGGACAGCTATGGCTACACCTTC. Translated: CASSMDRDSYGYTF.

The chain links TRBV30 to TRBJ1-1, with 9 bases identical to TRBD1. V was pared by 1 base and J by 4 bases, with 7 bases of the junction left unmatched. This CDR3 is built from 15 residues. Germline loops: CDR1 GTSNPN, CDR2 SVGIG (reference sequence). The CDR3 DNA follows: TGTGCCTGGAGTGCCGGGACAGGGATTTTCACTGAAGCTTTCTTT. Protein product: CAWSAGTGIFTEAFF.

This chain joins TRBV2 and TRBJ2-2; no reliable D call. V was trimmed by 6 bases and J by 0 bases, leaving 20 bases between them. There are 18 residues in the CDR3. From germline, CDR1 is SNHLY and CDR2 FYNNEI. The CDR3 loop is CASRQRGFNYANTGELFF. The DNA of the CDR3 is TGTGCCAGCAGGCAGAGAGGCTTTAACTACGCGAACACCGGGGAGCTGTTTTTT.

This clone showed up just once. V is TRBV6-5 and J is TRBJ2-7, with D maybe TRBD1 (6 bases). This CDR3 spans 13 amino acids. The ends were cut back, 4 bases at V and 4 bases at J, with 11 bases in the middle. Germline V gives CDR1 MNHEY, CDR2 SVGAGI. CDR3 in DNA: TGTGCCAGCAGTTTCAGGGGAGCTTACGAGCAGTACTTC. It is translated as CASSFRGAYEQYF.

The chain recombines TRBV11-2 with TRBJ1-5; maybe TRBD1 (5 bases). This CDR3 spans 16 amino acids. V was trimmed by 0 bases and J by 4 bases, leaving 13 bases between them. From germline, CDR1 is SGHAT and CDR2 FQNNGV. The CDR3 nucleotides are TGTGCCAGCAGCTTAGATGGCAGGGCGTTTAATCAGCCCCAGCATTTT. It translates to CASSLDGRAFNQPQHF.